The rows below give T cell receptor beta chains drawn from one sample of a study of metastatic and nonmetastatic thyroid tumors. TCRdb ran MiXCR on the PCR reads. The sample shows tens of thousands of clones, roughly 25% of them seen only once. Material: tumor tissue. The receptors come from a male donor with papillary thyroid cancer or a benign thyroid nodule (not recorded which). Some clones in this sample may be carry-over from other donors' samples. Both conserved end residues are part of each CDR3. The D gene is left open where the match is weak. The size entry is marked missing in some rows and otherwise reads once, few, many or a size class.

j_call	d_call	v_call	clone_size	cdr3_nt	cdr3_aa
TRBJ2-3	TRBD2	TRBV20-1	many	TGCAGTGCTAGTTCGACTAGCGGGACAGAGGATACGCAGTATTTT	CSASSTSGTEDTQYF
TRBJ1-1	NA	TRBV6-1	few	TGTGCCATCAGTGAAAATCCATGGGGTTCTGAAGCTTTCTTT	CAISENPWGSEAFF
TRBJ2-7	TRBD2	TRBV20-1	NA	TGCAGTGCCCGTTACCCTAGCGGGTCCTACAATGAGCAGTACTTC	CSARYPSGSYNEQYF
TRBJ2-1	NA	TRBV4-3	once	TGCGCCAGCAGCTTGGGCCGTAGCTCCTACAAAGAGCAGTTCTTC	CASSLGRSSYKEQFF
TRBJ2-5	TRBD2	TRBV27	many	TGTGCCAGCAGTGGACTAGCGGCTAGAAAAGGAGAGACCCAGTACTTC	CASSGLAARKGETQYF
TRBJ1-6	TRBD1	TRBV4-1	many	TGCGCCAGCAGCCCGTCAGGGGGCCTCTATAATTCACCCCTCCACTTT	CASSPSGGLYNSPLHF
TRBJ2-3	NA	TRBV20-1	NA	TGCAGTGCCCCCCGTACAGGGAGACCAGATAAGCAGTATTTT	CSAPRTGRPDKQYF
TRBJ2-5	NA	TRBV28	many	TGTGCCAGCAGGTTGCCGGCTACGGGGGAGACCCAGTACTTC	CASRLPATGETQYF
TRBJ2-5	TRBD2	TRBV6-1	few	TGTGCCAGCAGACCACGGGGACTAGCGGGAGTAGGCGAGACACAGTACTTC	CASRPRGLAGVGETQYF
TRBJ2-7	NA	TRBV12-3/TRBV12-4	few	TGTGCCAGCAGTTGGGGACTCCCGGGCCCCGAGCAGTACTTC	CASSWGLPGPEQYF
TRBJ2-7	TRBD2	TRBV20-1	medium-sized	TGCAGTGCTAGGGGGGGAGGGGACTTCTCCTACGAGCAGTACTTC	CSARGGGDFSYEQYF
TRBJ1-5	NA	TRBV12-3/TRBV12-4	NA	TGTGCCAGCAGTCCTTCGACAGCGAGCATGCATTTT	CASSPSTASMHF
TRBJ1-1	NA	TRBV5-4	many	TGTGCCAGCAGCTTGGAACGGTCGAACACTGAAGCTTTCTTT	CASSLERSNTEAFF
TRBJ2-7	NA	TRBV18	NA	TGTGCCAGCTCCCCGGTGGGTAGGACCCACGAGCAGTACTTC	CASSPVGRTHEQYF
TRBJ1-1	NA	TRBV12-3/TRBV12-4	NA	TGTGGCAGCAGTCCTCGACTCGGTCGGTCTTTCTTT	CGSSPRLGRSFF
TRBJ1-2	NA	TRBV5-1	NA	TGCGCCAGCAGCTTTGGGCGTCCCGACCTTAACTATGGCTACACCTTC	CASSFGRPDLNYGYTF
TRBJ1-3	NA	TRBV27	many	TGTGCCAGCAGTTTAGGCGGCACATACTCTGGAAACACCATATATTTT	CASSLGGTYSGNTIYF
TRBJ1-2	NA	TRBV11-2	NA	TGTGCCATCAGCTTTCCCGGTAGACAGCCTAACTATGGCTACACCTTC	CAISFPGRQPNYGYTF
TRBJ2-5	NA	TRBV5-4	many	TGTGCCAGCAGCCCCCCCGGTGGAGAGACCCAGTACTTC	CASSPPGGETQYF
TRBJ2-5	TRBD1	TRBV7-8	many	TGTGCCAGCAGCCCACAGGGGAACGCAGAGACCCAGTACTTC	CASSPQGNAETQYF
TRBJ2-3	TRBD2	TRBV27	NA	TGTGCCAGCAGACTAGCGGGAGTTGCAGATACGCAGTATTTT	CASRLAGVADTQYF
TRBJ1-1	NA	TRBV6-2/TRBV6-3	medium-sized	TGTGCCAGCAGTTTCCCAGCACCTGAAGCTTTCTTT	CASSFPAPEAFF
TRBJ1-4	NA	TRBV30	many	TGTGCCTGGATGTCAGTTAGTGAAAAACTGTTTTTT	CAWMSVSEKLFF
TRBJ2-5	NA	TRBV12-3/TRBV12-4	NA	TGCGCCAGCAGCCAAGAAGGGCGGGCACAAGAGACCAAGTACTTC	CASSQEGRAQETKYF
TRBJ2-1	TRBD2	TRBV5-1	many	TGCGCCAGCAGCTTGGGGGGGGGCTCCTACAATGAGCAGTTCTTC	CASSLGGGSYNEQFF
TRBJ2-2	NA	TRBV7-3	once	TGTGCCAGCAGTCTAGAGGTGGGCGGGGAGCTGTTTTTT	CASSLEVGGELFF
TRBJ1-6	NA	TRBV27	many	TGTGCCAGCAGTTCACAGTTAGGGTCACCCCTCCACTTT	CASSSQLGSPLHF
TRBJ2-1	TRBD2	TRBV19	many	TGTGCCAGTAGTCTTACAAGGGGACTAGCGGGAGGGAGTGAGCAGTTCTTC	CASSLTRGLAGGSEQFF
TRBJ1-1	TRBD1	TRBV20-1	NA	TGCAGTGCTCCGGGACAGCCTGGTATGAACACTGAAGCTTTCTTT	CSAPGQPGMNTEAFF
TRBJ2-3	TRBD2	TRBV5-5	many	TGTGCCAGCAGCTTTGGACTAGCGGGAGGCTACACAGATACGCAGTATTTT	CASSFGLAGGYTDTQYF
TRBJ1-4	NA	TRBV20-1	many	TGCAGTGCTAGCCAACAGCATAATGAAAAACTGTTTTTT	CSASQQHNEKLFF
TRBJ2-7	NA	TRBV7-2	once	TGTGCCAGCACCTCACCCGGAGAGCAGTACTTC	CASTSPGEQYF
TRBJ2-7	TRBD2	TRBV27	NA	TGTGCCAGCAGTTTATACCCTACCGGGAGGGGTCACGAGAAATACTTC	CASSLYPTGRGHEKYF
TRBJ2-7	TRBD2	TRBV6-2/TRBV6-3	medium-sized	TGTGCCAGCAGACGACTAGCGGGTTCCTACGAGCAGTACTTC	CASRRLAGSYEQYF
TRBJ1-1	NA	TRBV7-9	NA	TGTGCCAGCAGCTTAGCGGGACTGCGGGCTCCTGAAGCTTTCTTT	CASSLAGLRAPEAFF
TRBJ1-6	TRBD1	TRBV6-1	NA	TGTGCCCGCACCCGGACAGGGTCTAATTCACCCCTCCACTTT	CARTRTGSNSPLHF
TRBJ2-1	NA	TRBV20-1	many	TGCAGTGCCCAACCGGGAAGGTTCGATGAGCAGTTCTTC	CSAQPGRFDEQFF
TRBJ1-2	NA	TRBV9	NA	TGTGCCAGCAGCCCAAGAAGTGGGAAGGGGGGGGACTATGGCTACACCTTC	CASSPRSGKGGDYGYTF
TRBJ1-3	TRBD1	TRBV20-1	many	TGCAGTGCTAGAGATTACACCGGGACAGGGGGCAAAAACACCATATATTTT	CSARDYTGTGGKNTIYF
TRBJ2-7	TRBD2	TRBV7-2	medium-sized	TGTGCCAGCACCCTTACCCTAGCGGGAGCCTACGAGCAGTACTTC	CASTLTLAGAYEQYF
TRBJ2-7	NA	TRBV5-1	NA	TGCGCCAGCAGCTTGGCAGGCAGGGAGTTGGAGCATTACTTC	CASSLAGRELEHYF